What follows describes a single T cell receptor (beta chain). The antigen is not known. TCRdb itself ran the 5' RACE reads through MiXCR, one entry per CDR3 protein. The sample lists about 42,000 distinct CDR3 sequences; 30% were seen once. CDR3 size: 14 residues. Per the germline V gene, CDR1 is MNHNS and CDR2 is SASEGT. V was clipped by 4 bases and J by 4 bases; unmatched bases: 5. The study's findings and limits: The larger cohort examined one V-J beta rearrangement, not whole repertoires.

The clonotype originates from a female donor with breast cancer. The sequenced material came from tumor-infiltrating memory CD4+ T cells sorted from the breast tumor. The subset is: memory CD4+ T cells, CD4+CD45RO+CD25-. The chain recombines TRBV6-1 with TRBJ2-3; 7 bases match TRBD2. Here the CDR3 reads CASSGGGESDTQYF. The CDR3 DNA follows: TGTGCCAGCAGTGGGGGGGGGGAGTCAGATACGCAGTATTTT.